Below, one TCR beta chain is given with its context. The sample comes from a study of blood T cell repertoires in COVID-19. Overall study: Acute and convalescent COVID-19 samples came from the United States, Italy and Spain. Nucleic acid was either cDNA or gDNA, and it came from T cells, B-cell-depleted T cells, or PBMCs.

V gave up 4 bases and J gave up 5 bases; unmatched junction bases: 6. Looked up from germline, CDR1 is LGHDT and CDR2 is YNNKEL (reference sequence). The CDR3 contains 14 residues. Original processing notes: Reference gene primer amplification gave estimated nucleated cell counts. Measured with immunoSEQ multiplex PCR; TCRdb has only the in-frame clones, and not every one. The D gene and trimming were derived from the DNA, and the V and J assignments and clone size from that table. The data show 65,000 to 85,000 clones, about four fifths seen once. This sequence originates from a woman older than 75 with active or convalescent COVID-19. The gene calls are TRBV3-1 (or the pseudogene TRBV3-2) and TRBJ1-2, with 8 bases fitting TRBD1. The sequenced sample was peripheral blood. The CDR3 sequence: CASSPWTGKYGYTF. In DNA, the CDR3 is TGTGCCAGCAGCCCCTGGACAGGGAAGTATGGCTACACCTTC.